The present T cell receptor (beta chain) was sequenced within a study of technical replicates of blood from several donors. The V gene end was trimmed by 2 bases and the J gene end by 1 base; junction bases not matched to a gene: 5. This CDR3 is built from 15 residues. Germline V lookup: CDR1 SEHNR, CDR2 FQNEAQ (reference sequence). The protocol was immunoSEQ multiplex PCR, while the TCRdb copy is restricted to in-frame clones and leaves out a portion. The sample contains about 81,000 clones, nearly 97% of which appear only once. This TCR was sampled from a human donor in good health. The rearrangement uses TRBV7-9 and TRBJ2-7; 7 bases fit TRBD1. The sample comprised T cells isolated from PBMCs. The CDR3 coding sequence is TGTGCCAGCAGCTTATCCACCAGGGGGTCCTACGAGCAGTACTTC. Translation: CASSLSTRGSYEQYF.